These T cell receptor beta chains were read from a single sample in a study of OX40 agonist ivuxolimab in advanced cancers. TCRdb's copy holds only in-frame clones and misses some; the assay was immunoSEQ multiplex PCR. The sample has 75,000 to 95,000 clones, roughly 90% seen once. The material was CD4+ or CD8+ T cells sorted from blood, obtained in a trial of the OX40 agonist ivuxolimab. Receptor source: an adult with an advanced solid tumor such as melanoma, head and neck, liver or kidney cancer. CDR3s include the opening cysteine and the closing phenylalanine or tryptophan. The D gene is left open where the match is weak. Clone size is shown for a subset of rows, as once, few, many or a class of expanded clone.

CDR3nt: TGTGCCAGCCGCTCTTTAACTAGAGCTGAAGCTTTCTTT
CDR3aa: CASRSLTRAEAFF
v_gene: TRBV27
d_gene: NA
j_gene: TRBJ1-1
abundance: NA

CDR3nt: TGTGCCATCAGCCGGGAGACCTATGGCTACACCTTC
CDR3aa: CAISRETYGYTF
v_gene: TRBV10-3
d_gene: NA
j_gene: TRBJ1-2
abundance: NA

CDR3nt: TGTGCCAGCAGTGAAAGGGCAGATAATAATTCACCCCTCCACTTT
CDR3aa: CASSERADNNSPLHF
v_gene: TRBV2
d_gene: NA
j_gene: TRBJ1-6
abundance: NA

CDR3nt: TGCGCCAGCAGCTTGGGAGACCCCGGCTCCTACAATGAGCAGTTCTTC
CDR3aa: CASSLGDPGSYNEQFF
v_gene: TRBV5-1
d_gene: NA
j_gene: TRBJ2-1
abundance: NA

CDR3nt: TGTGCCACCAGCAGAGTAATGGCAGATACGCAGTATTTT
CDR3aa: CATSRVMADTQYF
v_gene: TRBV15
d_gene: NA
j_gene: TRBJ2-3
abundance: NA

CDR3nt: TGCGCCAGCAGCTCCCAGGAACTAGCGGGAGGGCCTTACGAGCAGTACTTC
CDR3aa: CASSSQELAGGPYEQYF
v_gene: TRBV5-1
d_gene: TRBD2
j_gene: TRBJ2-7
abundance: NA

CDR3nt: TGTGCCAGCCGCCGCGGGGGGACGGCCTACGAGCAGTACTTC
CDR3aa: CASRRGGTAYEQYF
v_gene: TRBV7-2
d_gene: TRBD2
j_gene: TRBJ2-7
abundance: NA

CDR3nt: TGTGCCAGCAGCGTACAGGGTTCCACTGAAGCTTTCTTT
CDR3aa: CASSVQGSTEAFF
v_gene: TRBV9
d_gene: NA
j_gene: TRBJ1-1
abundance: NA

CDR3nt: TGTGCCAGCAGCTTGGGGGACAGTCTAAACTATGGCTACACCTTC
CDR3aa: CASSLGDSLNYGYTF
v_gene: TRBV5-6
d_gene: TRBD1
j_gene: TRBJ1-2
abundance: NA

CDR3nt: TGTGCCAGCTCACCAGGGCTTCCCAATCAGCCCCAGCATTTT
CDR3aa: CASSPGLPNQPQHF
v_gene: TRBV18
d_gene: NA
j_gene: TRBJ1-5
abundance: NA

CDR3nt: TGTGCCAGCAGTCCACTCCGGGCTAGCGGGGGCCTTAACACCGGGGAGCTGTTTTTT
CDR3aa: CASSPLRASGGLNTGELFF
v_gene: TRBV27
d_gene: TRBD2
j_gene: TRBJ2-2
abundance: NA

CDR3nt: TGTGCCACCAGCAGAGAGGTGGAATACAATGAGCAGTTCTTC
CDR3aa: CATSREVEYNEQFF
v_gene: TRBV15
d_gene: NA
j_gene: TRBJ2-1
abundance: NA

CDR3nt: TGTGCCAGCAGCTTAGCAGGGCTCACCGGGGAGCTGTTTTTT
CDR3aa: CASSLAGLTGELFF
v_gene: TRBV7-9
d_gene: NA
j_gene: TRBJ2-2
abundance: NA

CDR3nt: TGTGCCAGCAGTCCGCCCGGACTCCCAGAACAGTTCTTC
CDR3aa: CASSPPGLPEQFF
v_gene: TRBV6-5
d_gene: NA
j_gene: TRBJ2-1
abundance: NA

CDR3nt: TGTGCCAGTTCGACAGGGCGAGGGAACACTGAAGCTTTCTTT
CDR3aa: CASSTGRGNTEAFF
v_gene: TRBV6-5
d_gene: TRBD1
j_gene: TRBJ1-1
abundance: NA

CDR3nt: TGTGCCAGCAGTAACGACAGGGGGTGGTTTGGCTACACCTTC
CDR3aa: CASSNDRGWFGYTF
v_gene: TRBV2
d_gene: TRBD1
j_gene: TRBJ1-2
abundance: NA

CDR3nt: TGCGCCAGCAGTGAAGTCCTGAACACTGAAGCTTTCTTT
CDR3aa: CASSEVLNTEAFF
v_gene: TRBV10-1
d_gene: NA
j_gene: TRBJ1-1
abundance: once

CDR3nt: TGTGCCAGTAGTTTTGGACAGGACTACAATGAGCAGTTCTTC
CDR3aa: CASSFGQDYNEQFF
v_gene: TRBV19
d_gene: TRBD1
j_gene: TRBJ2-1
abundance: NA

CDR3nt: TGTGCCAGCAGCTTGTCCGTGCAGGCGAATGAAAAACTGTTTTTT
CDR3aa: CASSLSVQANEKLFF
v_gene: TRBV5-3
d_gene: NA
j_gene: TRBJ1-4
abundance: NA

CDR3nt: TGCGCCAGCAGCTTCGCAGGGTCGGGAGAGACCCAGTACTTC
CDR3aa: CASSFAGSGETQYF
v_gene: TRBV5-1
d_gene: NA
j_gene: TRBJ2-5
abundance: NA

CDR3nt: TGTGCCAGCTCTCCTATTGCAACAGATACGCAGTATTTT
CDR3aa: CASSPIATDTQYF
v_gene: TRBV18
d_gene: NA
j_gene: TRBJ2-3
abundance: once

CDR3nt: TGTGCCAGTAGTGTAAGCGGGAGGATGACCTACAATGAGCAGTTCTTC
CDR3aa: CASSVSGRMTYNEQFF
v_gene: TRBV19
d_gene: TRBD2
j_gene: TRBJ2-1
abundance: NA

CDR3nt: TGCGCCAGCAGCTTGCAAGCGAGCAATGAGCAGTTCTTC
CDR3aa: CASSLQASNEQFF
v_gene: TRBV5-1
d_gene: NA
j_gene: TRBJ2-1
abundance: NA

CDR3nt: TGCGCCAGCAGCTTGAATCCCCCACCCAATGAGCAGTTCTTC
CDR3aa: CASSLNPPPNEQFF
v_gene: TRBV5-1
d_gene: NA
j_gene: TRBJ2-1
abundance: NA

CDR3nt: TGTGCCAGCAGTTCCTCATCACAGGGGGGAGAGCAGTACTTC
CDR3aa: CASSSSSQGGEQYF
v_gene: TRBV28
d_gene: TRBD1
j_gene: TRBJ2-7
abundance: NA

CDR3nt: TGTGCCAGCAGCTTAGTGGGGGGCCGCTACGAGCAGTACTTC
CDR3aa: CASSLVGGRYEQYF
v_gene: TRBV7-2
d_gene: NA
j_gene: TRBJ2-7
abundance: NA

CDR3nt: TGTGCCAGCAGCTTATCTGGGGGCGGTCCCTCTGGGGCCAACGTCCTGACTTTC
CDR3aa: CASSLSGGGPSGANVLTF
v_gene: TRBV7-6
d_gene: NA
j_gene: TRBJ2-6
abundance: once

CDR3nt: TGTGCCAGCAGCTCGGGACGGGACCAAGAGACCCAGTACTTC
CDR3aa: CASSSGRDQETQYF
v_gene: TRBV5-5
d_gene: NA
j_gene: TRBJ2-5
abundance: NA

CDR3nt: TGCAGCGTTGGGATAGCGGGAGCGTTTGCGGGTGAGCAGTTCTTC
CDR3aa: CSVGIAGAFAGEQFF
v_gene: TRBV29-1
d_gene: TRBD2
j_gene: TRBJ2-1
abundance: NA

CDR3nt: TGTGCCAGCCGCTCTCACCCCCGTTGGGGCACTGAAGCTTTCTTT
CDR3aa: CASRSHPRWGTEAFF
v_gene: TRBV6-1
d_gene: NA
j_gene: TRBJ1-1
abundance: NA

CDR3nt: TGTGCCATCAGTGAATGGCAGGGAGTTAATGAGCAGTTCTTC
CDR3aa: CAISEWQGVNEQFF
v_gene: TRBV10-3
d_gene: NA
j_gene: TRBJ2-1
abundance: few

CDR3nt: TGTGCCAGCAGCTCCGGACTAGCATCTAGCACAGATACGCAGTATTTT
CDR3aa: CASSSGLASSTDTQYF
v_gene: TRBV11-2
d_gene: TRBD2
j_gene: TRBJ2-3
abundance: NA

CDR3nt: TGTGCCAGCAGTGATGGGAGGGGCACAGATACGCAGTATTTT
CDR3aa: CASSDGRGTDTQYF
v_gene: TRBV2
d_gene: TRBD2
j_gene: TRBJ2-3
abundance: NA

CDR3nt: TGTGCCAGTAGTGGACAAGACCGGGAGACCCAGTACTTC
CDR3aa: CASSGQDRETQYF
v_gene: TRBV19
d_gene: NA
j_gene: TRBJ2-5
abundance: NA

CDR3nt: TGTGCCAGCAGCTTAAGTGGACTAGCGGGGGCCCCAAATTACGAGCAGTACTTC
CDR3aa: CASSLSGLAGAPNYEQYF
v_gene: TRBV7-2
d_gene: TRBD2
j_gene: TRBJ2-7
abundance: NA

CDR3nt: TGCAGCGCTTCTTTGGCGGGGGAGCAGTACTTC
CDR3aa: CSASLAGEQYF
v_gene: TRBV29-1
d_gene: NA
j_gene: TRBJ2-7
abundance: NA

CDR3nt: TGTGCCAGCTCACCATCGCGGGGTGACGCCTACGAGCAGTACTTC
CDR3aa: CASSPSRGDAYEQYF
v_gene: TRBV18
d_gene: NA
j_gene: TRBJ2-7
abundance: NA

CDR3nt: TGCGCCAGCAGGCGGTACCCCACCGACACAGATACGCAGTATTTT
CDR3aa: CASRRYPTDTDTQYF
v_gene: TRBV5-1
d_gene: NA
j_gene: TRBJ2-3
abundance: NA

CDR3nt: TGTGCCAGCAGCCCCTATTCTCAGGGGGGGGATACGCAGTATTTT
CDR3aa: CASSPYSQGGDTQYF
v_gene: TRBV14
d_gene: NA
j_gene: TRBJ2-3
abundance: NA

CDR3nt: TGTGCCAGCAGGCCACTTGCAGGGGGCGCGAGCAATCAGCCCCAGCATTTT
CDR3aa: CASRPLAGGASNQPQHF
v_gene: TRBV28
d_gene: TRBD1
j_gene: TRBJ1-5
abundance: NA

CDR3nt: TGTGCAAGTCGCTTTATTCCGGACCCAGACTCCTACGAGCAGTACTTC
CDR3aa: CASRFIPDPDSYEQYF
v_gene: TRBV12-2
d_gene: NA
j_gene: TRBJ2-7
abundance: once

CDR3nt: TGTGCCAGCAGTTACTGGGGCGGGAGTGGTTTGGATGAGCAGTTCTTC
CDR3aa: CASSYWGGSGLDEQFF
v_gene: TRBV6-5
d_gene: TRBD2
j_gene: TRBJ2-1
abundance: NA

CDR3nt: TGTGCTAGCAGCCTACTCGGGGCCCGAGAGACCCAGTACTTC
CDR3aa: CASSLLGARETQYF
v_gene: TRBV7-7
d_gene: NA
j_gene: TRBJ2-5
abundance: once

CDR3nt: TGTGCCAGCAGCTTAGGGACAGGCTATCAGCCCCAGCATTTT
CDR3aa: CASSLGTGYQPQHF
v_gene: TRBV7-9
d_gene: TRBD1
j_gene: TRBJ1-5
abundance: NA

CDR3nt: TGTGCCAGCAGTTTATCGGCGGGGAATAACTATGGCTACACCTTC
CDR3aa: CASSLSAGNNYGYTF
v_gene: TRBV27
d_gene: NA
j_gene: TRBJ1-2
abundance: NA